Shown below are 10 T cell receptor beta chains from a single sample sequenced in a study of beta chain features in type 1 diabetes. Study results and caveats: TCRB CDR3s were moderately but significantly shorter in Type 1 diabetes patients in all four CD4+ subsets.

The entirety of the isolated RNA underwent reverse transcription, so expressed TCRB transcripts were sequenced. Assay used: immunoSEQ multiplex PCR; TCRdb lists only in-frame clones, some missing. The sample consists of about 340,000 clones, roughly 13% of them appearing once. These receptors' antigens are unknown. The sequencing sample was made of naive CD4+ T cells from blood. These receptors came from a woman aged 18-29 years with type 1 diabetes.

V usage is TRBV28 and J usage is TRBJ2-3, with 13 bases aligning to TRBD2. Trimming removed 6 bases from V and 0 bases from J; junction bases left unmatched: 9. This CDR3 is built from 18 residues. CDR1 is MDHEN, CDR2 SYDVKM, per germline. The CDR3 region is CASSSLGLAGTSTDTQYF. CDR3 bases: TGTGCCAGCAGCTCCCTGGGACTAGCGGGAACTAGCACAGATACGCAGTATTTT.

The chain carries TRBV28 and TRBJ2-3, with TRBD1 as a possible D gene (6 bases). V was shortened by 6 bases and J by 0 bases, with 25 bases between the two germline ends. Germline assignment: CDR1 MDHEN and CDR2 SYDVKM. The CDR3 sequence is 19 residues long. CDR3 sequence: CASSPFPGTWGPSTDTQYF. DNA of the CDR3: TGTGCCAGCAGCCCGTTCCCGGGGACATGGGGACCGAGCACAGATACGCAGTATTTT.

The rearrangement uses TRBV19 and TRBJ1-2; D may be TRBD1 (5 bases). The CDR3 contains 14 residues. Germline CDR1 LNHDA, CDR2 SQIVND (reference sequence). V was trimmed by 8 bases and J by 4 bases, leaving 17 bases between them. Written as DNA, the CDR3 is TGTGCCAGTGAAGACAGTCCGGAGGGCTATGGCTACACCTTC. This codes for CASEDSPEGYGYTF.

The V gene is TRBV13, the J gene TRBJ2-6; D is possibly TRBD2 (6 bases). This CDR3 spans 16 amino acids. Trimming stripped 4 bases from V and 2 bases from J, with 12 bases between. Germline V lookup: CDR1 PRHDT, CDR2 FYEKMQ (reference sequence). The CDR3 is CASSSMWGAGANVLTF. The CDR3, as DNA: TGTGCCAGCAGCTCAATGTGGGGGGCTGGGGCCAACGTCCTGACTTTC.

This clone was seen only a few times. V is TRBV28 and J is TRBJ1-1; 7 positions agree with TRBD1. The CDR3 totals 16 residues. Trimming at V came to 5 bases and at J to 3 bases, leaving 12 bases not matched to a gene. Per germline, CDR1 MDHEN and CDR2 SYDVKM. CDR3 loop: CASSPLSETGYTEAFF. The CDR3 DNA sequence: TGTGCCAGCAGTCCCCTTAGCGAGACAGGGTACACTGAAGCTTTCTTT.

The chain combines TRBV7-8 with TRBJ2-7; tentatively, D is TRBD1 (5 bases). The germline gives CDR1 SGHVS, CDR2 FQNEAQ. V was shortened by 0 bases and J by 4 bases, with 10 bases between the two germline ends. The CDR3 covers 14 residues. CDR3 protein: CASSLAGHPYEQYV. The CDR3 nucleotides are TGTGCCAGCAGCTTAGCCGGACACCCATACGAGCAGTACGTC.

V and J are TRBV29-1 and TRBJ1-1; D not certain. In germline, CDR1 is SQVTM, CDR2 ANQGSEA. V lost 7 bases, J lost 1 base, and 10 bases lay in between. The CDR3 runs 12 residues. The CDR3 DNA is TGCAGCGGCCAGAAGTGGAACACTGAAGCTTTCTTT. Encoded protein: CSGQKWNTEAFF.

Only a few counts were recorded for this clone. The CDR3 sequence: CASSQGGDGRIGVLTF. The CDR3 nucleotides read TGCGCCAGCAGCCAAGGGGGCGACGGTCGTATCGGCGTCCTGACTTTC. V is TRBV4-3 and J is TRBJ2-6; a possible D gene is TRBD1 (5 bases). Trimming left V 1 base short and J 12 bases short, with 19 bases between. This CDR3 comprises 16 residues. Germline-derived CDR1 and CDR2 are LGHNA and YSLEER.

The genes are TRBV29-1 and TRBJ1-5; D perhaps matches TRBD1 (6 bases). There are 13 residues in the CDR3. V was trimmed by 6 bases and J by 1 base, leaving 10 bases between them. In germline, CDR1 is SQVTM, CDR2 ANQGSEA. In DNA form, the CDR3 reads TGCAGCGTGCAGGGGACAAGCAATCAGCCCCAGCATTTT. Translated, it gives CSVQGTSNQPQHF.

This clone was found a few times. Here the CDR3 DNA reads TGTGCCAGCGGAAACCGACTAGCGGAAACAGATACGCAGTATTTT. This sequence encodes CASGNRLAETDTQYF. The chain links TRBV7-2 to TRBJ2-3; 9 bases match TRBD2. The V segment lost 8 bases and the J segment 3 bases; nucleotides outside the gene matches: 9. CDR1 SGHTA and CDR2 FQGNSA come from the germline V gene. The CDR3 contains 15 residues.